A selection of T cell receptor beta chains follows, all from one sample in a study of T cell responses to AZD1222 COVID-19 vaccine. Profiled with immunoSEQ multiplex PCR; TCRdb holds only in-frame clones, not every one. The sample lists roughly 70,000 clones, 85% occurring once. The sample in question was peripheral blood, obtained on day 0 of AZD1222 vaccination. The receptors shown here come from an adult in good health. Both conserved end residues are part of each CDR3. The D gene is left open where the match is weak. Rows give clone size only sometimes, using once, few, many, or a class for an expanded clone.

TRBV2	.	TRBJ1-1	.	TGTGCCAGCAGGACCTACGCTGAAGCTTTCTTT	CASRTYAEAFF
TRBV19	.	TRBJ1-1	.	TGTGCCAGTAGTATTCAGGGGTTGGCTGAAGCTTTCTTT	CASSIQGLAEAFF
TRBV7-9	.	TRBJ1-2	.	TGTGCCAGCAGCTTAGGACCAGGTCCCTATGGCTACACCTTC	CASSLGPGPYGYTF
TRBV2	TRBD1	TRBJ1-5	.	TGTGCCAGCCAAGACAGGGGCCATCAGCCCCAGCATTTT	CASQDRGHQPQHF
TRBV18	.	TRBJ2-3	.	TGTGCCAGCTCACCACCGAACAGGGACCCCGTGGATACGCAGTATTTT	CASSPPNRDPVDTQYF
TRBV27	TRBD1	TRBJ2-5	once	TGTGCCAGCAGCGGACAGGAAGAGACCCAGTACTTC	CASSGQEETQYF
TRBV2	TRBD1	TRBJ1-1	.	TGTGCCAGCATGATACAGGGGCCTGAAGCTTTCTTT	CASMIQGPEAFF
TRBV30	TRBD2	TRBJ2-2	.	TGTGCCTGGAGGGGGACTAGCGGTTACACCGGGGAGCTGTTTTTT	CAWRGTSGYTGELFF
TRBV10-1	TRBD2	TRBJ2-3	.	TGCGCCAGCAGTGCCAGCGGGGGCGATACGCAGTATTTT	CASSASGGDTQYF
TRBV4-1	.	TRBJ2-3	.	TGCGCCAGCAGCCAAGTCGTTTTCCAGGGAGAAGGAGATACGCAGTATTTT	CASSQVVFQGEGDTQYF
TRBV4-1	.	TRBJ1-4	.	TGCGCCAGCACCCAACTTCCAGGAGCTAATGAAAAACTGTTTTTT	CASTQLPGANEKLFF
TRBV7-2	.	TRBJ2-1	.	TGTGCCAGCAGCTCCGGACTGACCGCCTTCTTC	CASSSGLTAFF
TRBV5-1	.	TRBJ1-1	.	TGCGCCAGCAGCCTGGGCTCTCCCGTAGGCACTGAAGCTTTCTTT	CASSLGSPVGTEAFF
TRBV7-6	TRBD2	TRBJ2-1	.	TGTGCCAGCAGCTTAGGAGCGGGAGGGCCCAATGAGCAGTTCTTC	CASSLGAGGPNEQFF
TRBV9	TRBD1	TRBJ1-2	.	TGTGCCAGCAGCGAACAGGGGGGAGCTAACTATGGCTACACCTTC	CASSEQGGANYGYTF
TRBV4-1	.	TRBJ2-1	.	TGCGCCAGCAGCCAAGAGCCACTCCCGATCAGCTCCTACAATGAGCAGTTCTTC	CASSQEPLPISSYNEQFF
TRBV18	TRBD2	TRBJ2-1	few	TGTGCCAGCTCACCGCCCGGGACTAGCGGGGTCGTATGGTTCTTC	CASSPPGTSGVVWFF
TRBV5-1	.	TRBJ1-1	.	TGCGCCAGCAGGACCGGGACGTCGAACACTGAAGCTTTCTTT	CASRTGTSNTEAFF
TRBV5-5	.	TRBJ1-2	.	TGTGCCAGCACCGGGACCCGTTACTGGGGCTACACCTTC	CASTGTRYWGYTF
TRBV7-9	.	TRBJ2-3	.	TGTGCCAGCGCAGAGACAGATACGCAGTATTTT	CASAETDTQYF
TRBV5-1	.	TRBJ2-1	.	TGCGCCAGCAGCTTGAGGCAACTCAATGAGCAGTTCTTC	CASSLRQLNEQFF
TRBV19	TRBD1	TRBJ1-2	.	TGTGCCAGTATCGAGGGCCAGGGGGCGGCGAGCGGCTACACCTTC	CASIEGQGAASGYTF
TRBV29-1	.	TRBJ1-2	.	TGCAGCGTTGGATATGGACAGTCCTCTCGGGGCTACACCTTC	CSVGYGQSSRGYTF
TRBV5-1	.	TRBJ1-6	few	TGCGCCAGCAGCTTGCAAACGGTTGGAACTCTAAGGCGGAATTCACCCCTCCACTTT	CASSLQTVGTLRRNSPLHF
TRBV7-2	TRBD1	TRBJ2-1	.	TGTGCCAGCAGCTTGGACAGGGGGGCCAATGAGCAGTTCTTC	CASSLDRGANEQFF
TRBV9	TRBD2	TRBJ2-7	.	TGTGCCAGCAGCGTAACTAGCGCCTCCTACGAGCAGTACTTC	CASSVTSASYEQYF
TRBV7-2	.	TRBJ1-3	.	TGTGCCAGCAGCTCCAGCGGGGCAAGTGGCGGCACCATATATTTT	CASSSSGASGGTIYF
TRBV12-3/TRBV12-4	TRBD1	TRBJ2-5	.	TGTGCCAGCAGTTCGACAGGGGAGGAGACCCAGTACTTC	CASSSTGEETQYF
TRBV29-1	.	TRBJ1-2	.	TGCAGCGTTGAAGACGGCGGAAGACAAGGCTACACCTTC	CSVEDGGRQGYTF
TRBV5-4	TRBD2	TRBJ2-2	.	TGTGCCAGCAGCTTACAAGCGGGAAACACCGGGGAGCTGTTTTTT	CASSLQAGNTGELFF
TRBV11-2	.	TRBJ1-4	.	TGTGCCAGCAGCTTAGTGGGGGGTAATGAAAAACTGTTTTTT	CASSLVGGNEKLFF
TRBV27	TRBD1	TRBJ2-7	few	TGTGCCAGCAGAAAATTACCGGGACAGGGTATCCACGAGCAGTACTTC	CASRKLPGQGIHEQYF
TRBV24-1	.	TRBJ2-6	.	TGTGCCACCAGTGATTTTCACGGTCGGACTCCCACGGGTGGGGCCAACGTCCTGACTTTC	CATSDFHGRTPTGGANVLTF
TRBV5-1	TRBD2	TRBJ2-7	.	TGCGCCAGCAGCCAGATAGCGGGAGCACCCAACGAGCAGTACTTC	CASSQIAGAPNEQYF
TRBV3-1/TRBV3-2	.	TRBJ2-7	.	TGTGCCAGCAGCCCTTTGGACCAGCGAAGGCAGTACTTC	CASSPLDQRRQYF
TRBV18	TRBD2	TRBJ2-1	.	TGTGCCAGCTCACCAGCAGCGGGAGGGGGTAATGAGCAGTTCTTC	CASSPAAGGGNEQFF
TRBV19	TRBD1	TRBJ2-7	.	TGTGCCAGTAGTCCAACTCCGGGACAGGGGATCCACGAGCAGTACTTC	CASSPTPGQGIHEQYF
TRBV6-5	.	TRBJ2-2	.	TGTGCCAGCACCCGCCAGGTCGGCGGGGAGCTGTTTTTT	CASTRQVGGELFF
TRBV12-3/TRBV12-4	.	TRBJ1-2	.	TGTGCCAGCAGCTACCAGACTCCCTATGGCTACACCTTC	CASSYQTPYGYTF
TRBV3-1/TRBV3-2	.	TRBJ2-2	.	TGTGCCAGCAGCCCTCACGTGGATAGCGGACTCGCGAACACCGGGGAGCTGTTTTTT	CASSPHVDSGLANTGELFF
TRBV20-1	TRBD2	TRBJ2-2	.	TGCAGTGCTAGTAATAGCGGGGGGACCGGGGAGCTGTTTTTT	CSASNSGGTGELFF
TRBV4-1	.	TRBJ2-5	.	TGCGCCAGCAGCCCCGCCCCAGAGAGTCCGGAGACCCAGTACTTC	CASSPAPESPETQYF
TRBV6-5	.	TRBJ2-3	.	TGTGCCAGCAGTCCCGGTCCGAATACGCAGTATTTT	CASSPGPNTQYF
TRBV5-1	TRBD2	TRBJ2-2	once	TGCGCCAGCAGCCCAGACCTAGCGGGGGGTACGAACACCGGGGAGCTGTTTTTT	CASSPDLAGGTNTGELFF
TRBV12-5	.	TRBJ2-1	.	TGTGCTAGTGGCCAAGACAGTCTCTACAATGAGCAGTTCTTC	CASGQDSLYNEQFF
TRBV7-3	.	TRBJ1-2	.	TGTGCCAGTGCGGCTGGGTTAAACTATGGCTACACCTTC	CASAAGLNYGYTF
TRBV5-4	TRBD2	TRBJ2-2	.	TGTGCCAGCAGCTTGGGTCTAGCGGGGAACACCGGGGAGCTGTTTTTT	CASSLGLAGNTGELFF
TRBV27	.	TRBJ2-5	.	TGTGCCAGCAGTTTATCCTTCGGTATGCAAGAGACCCAGTACTTC	CASSLSFGMQETQYF
TRBV4-1	TRBD1	TRBJ1-1	.	TGCGCCAGCAGCCAAGAGGGCAGGGGGCTTGGTGAAGCTTTCTTT	CASSQEGRGLGEAFF